This T cell receptor (beta chain) is from a study of T cell responses to AZD1222 COVID-19 vaccine. Study observations and caveats: No day 14 peak samples; only post-peak repertoires were characterized. After two AZD1222 doses, spike-specific TCR breadth and depth rose versus day 0.

Clones were sequenced by immunoSEQ multiplex PCR, and TCRdb holds only the in-frame ones, with some missing. In the table there are 150,000 or so clones, about 93% of which are singletons. This clone was detected only a few times. What it binds is unknown. Germline assignment: CDR1 SGHNT and CDR2 YYREEE (reference sequence). The CDR3 runs 15 residues. V shed 5 bases and J 0 bases; nucleotides not matched to a gene: 5. The J gene is TRBJ1-1, the V gene TRBV5-4; TRBD1 agrees at 9 bases. This sample comprised peripheral blood, obtained on day 0 of AZD1222 vaccination. The clonotype comes from an adult in good health. CDR3 nucleotides: TGTGCCAGCAGTTCGGGGACAGGGTTGAACACTGAAGCTTTCTTT. This translates into CASSSGTGLNTEAFF.